The 21 T cell receptor beta chains listed next were all sequenced from one sample in a study of beta chain features in type 1 diabetes. TCRB transcripts that were expressed got sequenced, as all of the isolated RNA had been reverse transcribed. Sequencing was performed with immunoSEQ multiplex PCR; in TCRdb, only in-frame clones are kept and a portion is missing. The sample includes hundreds of thousands of clones, roughly an eighth of them seen just once. The sequenced sample was naive CD4+ T cells from blood. These receptors were collected from a woman aged 18-35 years in good health.

This clone was found a few times. The V gene is TRBV7-9, the J gene TRBJ2-6; D is ambiguous. This CDR3 is 17 amino acids long. V was shortened by 3 bases and J by 4 bases, with 16 bases between the two germline ends. Germline assignment: CDR1 SEHNR and CDR2 FQNEAQ (reference sequence). CDR3 in amino acids: CASSFPTMTSGANVLTF. The CDR3 DNA reads TGTGCCAGCAGCTTCCCGACCATGACTTCGGGGGCCAACGTCCTGACTTTC.

This clone was counted only a few times. V and J are TRBV7-2 and TRBJ1-5, with D hard to call. V was clipped by 4 bases and J by 2 bases, with 9 bases between them. The germline CDR1 and CDR2 sequences are SGHTA and FQGNSA. This CDR3 comprises 14 residues. The CDR3 protein is CASSWSGGNQPQHF. The CDR3 region has the DNA TGTGCCAGCAGCTGGAGTGGGGGCAATCAGCCCCAGCATTTT. Complete variable domain (other parts from reference TRBV7-2 and TRBJ1-5): GAGVSQSPSNKVTEKGKDVELRCDPISGHTALYWYRQSLGQGLEFLIYFQGNSAPDKSGLPSDRFSAERTGGSVSTLTIQRTQQEDSAVYLCASSWSGGNQPQHFGDGTRLSIL.

The chain employs TRBV6-5 and TRBJ2-4; TRBD1 or TRBD2 may be the D gene (6 bases each). Trimming shortened V by 7 bases and J by 5 bases, and 15 bases separated the two germline ends. This CDR3 contains 14 residues. CDR1 is MNHEY, CDR2 SVGAGI, per germline. CDR3 sequence (DNA): TGTGCCAGCAAGTGGGGGCGCGGGGAAAACATTCAGTACTTC. Translated, it gives CASKWGRGENIQYF.

This chain joins TRBV14 and TRBJ1-1; D may be TRBD1 (5 bases). V shed 0 bases and J shed 1 base, with 18 bases lying between them. The V gene's germline CDR1 is SGHDN and CDR2 FVKESK. CDR3 length: 18 residues. The chain's CDR3 is CASSQDYRQGVWNTEAFF. The CDR3 coding sequence is TGTGCCAGCAGCCAAGACTATAGGCAGGGAGTGTGGAACACTGAAGCTTTCTTT.

A few counts support this clone. The chain joins TRBV19 to TRBJ2-7, with D unclear. With 5 bases removed from V and 1 base from J, the gap between germline ends came to 0 bases. From germline, CDR1 is LNHDA and CDR2 SQIVND (reference sequence). The length of the CDR3 is 10 residues. The CDR3 nucleotides are TGTGCCAGTAGTTCCTACGAGCAGTACTTC. The encoded protein is CASSSYEQYF.

This clone was recorded a few times. The chain couples TRBV30 to TRBJ2-3; TRBD1 is a possible D gene (6 bases). V dropped 3 bases and J dropped 4 bases, with 14 bases sitting between them. The CDR3 consists of 14 residues. Germline values: CDR1 GTSNPN, CDR2 SVGIG (reference sequence). The CDR3, as DNA: TGTGCCTGGAGCGCAGGGGCACCCGCAGATACGCAGTATTTT. It translates to CAWSAGAPADTQYF.

The chain uses TRBV12-5 and TRBJ2-5; D unresolved. The V gene lost 0 bases and the J gene lost 2 bases, with 13 bases spanning the gap. The CDR3 covers 16 residues. Per germline, CDR1 LGHNT and CDR2 FRNRAP. In DNA, the CDR3 is TGTGCTAGTGGTTTGGTAAGGTTTGGTAGACAAGAGACCCAGTACTTC. It translates to CASGLVRFGRQETQYF.

The table lists this clone with a few counts. The same CDR3 can be traced to other DNA sequences in this sample. J is TRBJ2-1 and V is TRBV7-2; weak D call: TRBD1 (6 bases). Germline V lookup: CDR1 SGHTA, CDR2 FQGNSA. This CDR3 is built from 13 residues. Trimming removed 5 bases from V and 6 bases from J, with 11 bases in between. CDR3 bases: TGTGCCAGCAGCCCGACCAGGGGCAATGAGCAGTTCTTC. Its protein product is CASSPTRGNEQFF.

The chain couples TRBV2 to TRBJ2-5; D is undetermined. This CDR3 comprises 15 residues. Germline CDR1 reads SNHLY; CDR2 reads FYNNEI. Trimming cost V 3 bases and J 2 bases, with 13 bases left between them. The CDR3 reads CASSDVARRQETQYF. DNA of the CDR3: TGTGCCAGCAGTGATGTAGCCAGGCGTCAAGAGACCCAGTACTTC.

The V gene is TRBV11-3, the J gene TRBJ2-1; 7 bases are a match to TRBD1. Germline CDR1 reads SGHNT; CDR2 reads YENEEA. J gave up 7 bases and V 5 bases, and 14 bases lay outside the gene matches. This CDR3 region has 16 residues. DNA for the CDR3: TGTGCCAGCAGCCGACAGGGACAGCTTGACAAGAATGAGCAGTTCTTC. This codes for CASSRQGQLDKNEQFF.

V and J are TRBV25-1 and TRBJ1-1, with TRBD1 as a possible D gene (5 bases). Germline V lookup: CDR1 MGHDK, CDR2 SYGVNS. V was clipped by 0 bases and J by 10 bases, with 18 bases between them. The CDR3 length is 15 residues. CDR3 sequence: CASSEYGTGSSRAFF. CDR3 nucleotide sequence: TGTGCCAGCAGTGAATATGGGACTGGGTCATCAAGAGCTTTCTTT.

This clone was picked up a small number of times. This sequence joins TRBV15 and TRBJ2-4; maybe TRBD1 (6 bases). Per germline, CDR1 LNHNV and CDR2 YYDKDF (reference sequence). The CDR3 has 18 amino acids. The germline V and J ends were trimmed by 0 bases and 1 base, with 16 bases remaining between them. As DNA, the CDR3 is TGTGCCACCAGCAGAGATGGGGCAGGGGCCTGGGCCAAAAACATTCAGTACTTC. Translating it yields CATSRDGAGAWAKNIQYF. The whole variable domain, remainder taken from reference TRBV15 and TRBJ2-4, is DAMVIQNPRYQVTQFGKPVTLSCSQTLNHNVMYWYQQKSSQAPKLLFHYYDKDFNNEADTPDNFQSRRPNTSFCFLDIRSPGLGDTAMYLCATSRDGAGAWAKNIQYFGAGTRLSVL.

This clone has only a few counts. The DNA of the CDR3 is TGTGCCAGTACGGCTGTCCTGACAGGGATCGGTACGCAGTATTTT. Its protein product is CASTAVLTGIGTQYF. The rearrangement joins TRBV19 to TRBJ2-3; 7 nucleotides align to TRBD1. V lost 7 bases to trimming and J lost 8 bases; unmatched junction nucleotides: 15. The CDR3 has 15 amino acids. Germline CDR1 is LNHDA and CDR2 is SQIVND (reference sequence).

The chain couples TRBV13 to TRBJ1-6; D might be TRBD1 (5 bases). The V gene's germline CDR1 is PRHDT and CDR2 FYEKMQ (reference sequence). The ends were cut back, 6 bases at V and 11 bases at J, with 20 bases in the middle. The CDR3 runs to 15 residues. The CDR3 protein is CASSFRGRGWTPLHF. Here the CDR3 DNA reads TGTGCCAGCAGTTTTAGAGGGAGGGGATGGACACCCCTCCACTTT.

This clone was seen more than once but under ten times. J is TRBJ2-2 and V is TRBV9; D not resolved. This CDR3 is built from 15 residues. The V gene's germline CDR1 is SGDLS and CDR2 YYNGEE. V shed 0 bases and J shed 0 bases, with 6 bases lying between them. CDR3 loop: CASSVVIANTGELFF. CDR3 DNA sequence: TGTGCCAGCAGCGTAGTCATCGCGAACACCGGGGAGCTGTTTTTT.

This clone was counted a few times. This chain links TRBV29-1 with TRBJ1-3; D is possibly TRBD1 (6 bases). This CDR3 has 11 residues. CDR1 is SQVTM and CDR2 is ANQGSEA in the germline V gene. Between the trimmed V and J ends, which lost 8 bases and 4 bases, there was a span of 9 bases. For the CDR3, the DNA is TGCAGCCACAGGGCAGGAAACACCATATATTTT. Its translation: CSHRAGNTIYF.

The V call is TRBV5-4, the J call TRBJ2-3; no firm D call. V was shortened by 7 bases and J by 0 bases, with 3 bases between the two germline ends. The CDR3 has 11 residues. Per germline, CDR1 SGHNT and CDR2 YYREEE (reference sequence). The CDR3 DNA reads as TGTGCCAGCGGGAGCACAGATACGCAGTATTTT. Protein sequence: CASGSTDTQYF.

The chain recombines TRBV7-3 with TRBJ2-3, with 8 bases lining up with TRBD1. Germline V CDR1 and CDR2: SGHTA, FQGTGA. The CDR3 consists of 15 residues. With V trimmed by 3 bases and J by 4 bases, 6 bases remained unmatched. CDR3: CASSFQGARSDTQYF. CDR3 coding DNA: TGTGCCAGCAGCTTCCAGGGGGCCAGGTCAGATACGCAGTATTTT.

This clone occurred a few times. The V call is TRBV29-1, the J call TRBJ1-1; 8 positions agree with TRBD1. There are 12 residues in the CDR3. After removal of 6 bases from V and 9 bases from J, the junction contained 9 bases not matched to a gene. Germline CDR1 and CDR2: SQVTM and ANQGSEA. As DNA, the CDR3 is TGCAGCGTAATGGGACAGGCCCAGAAAGCTTTCTTT. It is translated as CSVMGQAQKAFF.

This clone came up a few times. The gene calls are TRBV28 and TRBJ2-4, with D perhaps given as TRBD1 or TRBD2 (5 bases each). Germline CDR1 reads MDHEN; CDR2 reads SYDVKM. This CDR3 has 15 amino acids. The V end lost 7 bases, the J end lost 6 bases, and 19 bases lay between the germline ends. The DNA for the CDR3 is TGTGCCAGCAACTCCCTCCTTGGGGGTGGAAACATTCAGTACTTC. Protein sequence: CASNSLLGGGNIQYF.

This clone was observed once. V usage is TRBV7-2 and J usage is TRBJ2-3; unclear D gene. Deletions cut 1 base from V and 3 bases from J, with 17 bases between. The CDR3 consists of 17 residues. The germline gives CDR1 SGHTA, CDR2 FQGNSA. CDR3 amino acids: CASSLVVSWAATDTQYF. In DNA form, the CDR3 reads TGTGCCAGCAGCTTAGTAGTATCATGGGCAGCAACAGATACGCAGTATTTT.